Listed below are T cell receptor beta chains from one sample, sequenced in a study of blood T cell repertoires in COVID-19. Assay used: immunoSEQ multiplex PCR; TCRdb lists only in-frame clones, some missing. The sample records about 180,000 clones, 80% to 85% being singletons. Sequenced: peripheral blood. The receptors here all came from a woman aged 40 to 50 with COVID-19, enrolled during active disease. Both conserved end residues are part of each CDR3. D genes are given only for firm matches. Part of the rows lack a size; the others show once, few, many or a class for expanded clones.

d_gene	v_gene	j_gene	abundance	CDR3aa	CDR3nt
.	TRBV24-1	TRBJ1-2	.	CATSFRGALYGYTF	TGTGCCACCTCCTTCCGGGGGGCCCTTTATGGCTACACCTTC
.	TRBV5-6	TRBJ1-2	.	CASSLLSANYGYTF	TGTGCCAGCAGCTTGCTGAGCGCGAACTATGGCTACACCTTC
.	TRBV5-1	TRBJ2-7	.	CASSLHGGSYEQYF	TGCGCCAGCAGCTTGCACGGCGGTTCCTACGAGCAGTACTTC
.	TRBV7-6	TRBJ1-1	few	CASSLPGSTEAFF	TGTGCCAGCAGCTTGCCAGGGTCCACTGAAGCTTTCTTT
TRBD2	TRBV6-4	TRBJ2-1	.	CASSDSLAGGNEQFF	TGTGCCAGCAGTGACTCACTAGCGGGAGGCAATGAGCAGTTCTTC
TRBD1	TRBV7-9	TRBJ1-2	.	CASSLPGQGDYGYTF	TGTGCCAGCAGTCTTCCGGGACAGGGCGACTATGGCTACACCTTC
TRBD2	TRBV9	TRBJ2-7	.	CASSPGGGLYYYEQYF	TGTGCCAGCTCGCCCGGGGGGGGGCTCTACTACTACGAGCAGTACTTC
TRBD1	TRBV4-1	TRBJ2-5	.	CASSQETGPEYQETQYF	TGCGCCAGCAGCCAAGAGACAGGGCCCGAGTACCAAGAGACCCAGTACTTC
.	TRBV6-5	TRBJ2-5	.	CASSHDGGRKTQYF	TGTGCCAGCAGCCACGACGGGGGAAGGAAGACCCAGTACTTC
.	TRBV6-4	TRBJ2-1	few	CASSDASSYNEQFF	TGTGCCAGCAGTGACGCGAGCTCCTACAATGAGCAGTTCTTC
.	TRBV20-1	TRBJ2-1	.	CSASPDYNEQFF	TGCAGTGCTAGTCCAGACTACAATGAGCAGTTCTTC
.	TRBV13	TRBJ1-1	.	CASSLGSFNTEAFF	TGTGCCAGCAGCTTAGGAAGCTTTAACACTGAAGCTTTCTTT
.	TRBV27	TRBJ1-3	.	CARPLDNYPSDTIYF	TGTGCCAGGCCTTTGGACAATTACCCATCGGACACCATATATTTT
.	TRBV5-4	TRBJ1-1	.	CASSLDSMNTEAFF	TGTGCCAGCAGCTTGGACAGCATGAACACTGAAGCTTTCTTT
.	TRBV28	TRBJ2-7	.	CASHMRGRAYEQYF	TGTGCCAGCCACATGCGAGGGCGGGCCTACGAGCAGTACTTC
TRBD2	TRBV4-1	TRBJ2-2	few	CASSPWTSGSTGELFF	TGCGCCAGCAGCCCCTGGACTAGCGGGAGTACCGGGGAGCTGTTTTTT
TRBD1	TRBV29-1	TRBJ1-1	.	CSVEGGTGSWPNTEAFF	TGCAGCGTTGAAGGAGGGACAGGGTCGTGGCCGAACACTGAAGCTTTCTTT
TRBD1	TRBV7-3	TRBJ1-2	few	CASSLRDRDGYTF	TGTGCCAGCAGCTTAAGGGACAGGGACGGCTACACCTTC
.	TRBV6-5	TRBJ1-2	.	CASRAAHFLNYGYTF	TGTGCCAGCAGAGCCGCCCACTTCCTTAACTATGGCTACACCTTC
.	TRBV10-3	TRBJ2-7	.	CAISAHRDPYEQYF	TGTGCCATCAGTGCTCACAGGGACCCCTACGAGCAGTACTTC
TRBD1	TRBV5-4	TRBJ2-7	.	CASSFPGQGPIYEQYF	TGTGCCAGCAGCTTCCCCGGACAGGGACCGATCTACGAGCAGTACTTC
TRBD2	TRBV6-5	TRBJ2-3	once	CASSYVREGTDTQYF	TGTGCCAGCAGTTACGTGCGGGAGGGGACAGATACGCAGTATTTT
.	TRBV5-5	TRBJ1-6	.	CASSSTKALHF	TGTGCCAGCAGCTCGACAAAGGCCCTCCACTTT
TRBD1	TRBV4-2	TRBJ2-7	.	CASSQDRDYEQYF	TGTGCCAGCAGCCAGGACAGGGACTACGAGCAGTACTTC
TRBD2	TRBV19	TRBJ2-3	.	CASSEIQVGGPGDTQYF	TGTGCCAGTAGTGAAATTCAGGTGGGAGGGCCGGGAGATACGCAGTATTTT
TRBD2	TRBV5-1	TRBJ2-2	.	CASCPGLVTGELFF	TGCGCCAGCTGTCCGGGACTAGTTACCGGGGAGCTGTTTTTT
TRBD2	TRBV9	TRBJ2-5	.	CASSGYSGGRQETQYF	TGTGCCAGCAGCGGATATAGCGGGGGGCGACAAGAGACCCAGTACTTC
TRBD2	TRBV2	TRBJ2-1	.	CASSEGTSGYNEQFF	TGTGCCAGCAGCGAGGGGACTAGCGGATACAATGAGCAGTTCTTC
.	TRBV6-5	TRBJ2-1	.	CASSYSIQRSYNEQFF	TGTGCCAGCAGTTACTCCATCCAGAGGTCCTACAATGAGCAGTTCTTC
.	TRBV25-1	TRBJ1-4	.	CASSEFGGSNEKLFF	TGTGCCAGCAGTGAATTCGGGGGTTCGAATGAAAAACTGTTTTTT
.	TRBV29-1	TRBJ2-1	.	CSLTGVGLTNEQFF	TGCAGCCTTACGGGGGTCGGACTCACCAATGAGCAGTTCTTC
.	TRBV7-8	TRBJ1-4	.	CASSLTRGHEKLFF	TGTGCCAGCAGCTTAACAAGGGGTCATGAAAAACTGTTTTTT
.	TRBV5-1	TRBJ2-5	.	CASSLALAQETQYF	TGCGCCAGCAGCTTGGCCTTAGCGCAAGAGACCCAGTACTTC
TRBD2	TRBV27	TRBJ2-5	.	CASSAYPSGPGGETQYF	TGTGCCAGCAGTGCCTACCCTAGCGGGCCCGGAGGGGAGACCCAGTACTTC
.	TRBV11-2	TRBJ2-1	.	CASSSQRGNNEQFF	TGTGCCAGCAGCTCCCAACGCGGAAACAATGAGCAGTTCTTC
TRBD1	TRBV25-1	TRBJ1-2	few	CATRQAGGNYGYTF	TGTGCCACCCGACAGGCAGGGGGAAACTATGGCTACACCTTC
TRBD1	TRBV14	TRBJ1-2	once	CASSQTGGPYGYTF	TGTGCCAGCAGCCAAACAGGGGGACCCTATGGCTACACCTTC
.	TRBV29-1	TRBJ1-2	.	CSGWGEAGYTF	TGCAGCGGGTGGGGGGAGGCTGGCTACACCTTC
TRBD1	TRBV3-1/TRBV3-2	TRBJ2-6	.	CASSVRQGSSGANVLTF	TGTGCCAGCAGCGTCAGACAGGGTAGCTCTGGGGCCAACGTCCTGACTTTC
.	TRBV25-1	TRBJ2-7	.	CASSGDPSTLAYSYEQYF	TGTGCCAGCAGTGGTGACCCATCTACTCTAGCCTACTCCTACGAGCAGTACTTC
.	TRBV12-3/TRBV12-4	TRBJ1-2	.	CASHVYGYTF	TGTGCCAGCCATGTCTATGGCTACACCTTC
.	TRBV7-8	TRBJ1-1	.	CASSFSGSGGNTEAFF	TGTGCCAGCAGCTTTTCCGGCTCGGGAGGAAACACTGAAGCTTTCTTT
.	TRBV6-6	TRBJ1-5	.	CASSYKQVVVEPQHF	TGTGCCAGCAGTTACAAGCAGGTCGTGGTGGAGCCCCAGCATTTT
.	TRBV19	TRBJ2-6	.	CASRSNSGANVLTF	TGTGCCAGTAGGAGTAACTCTGGGGCCAACGTCCTGACTTTC
.	TRBV5-1	TRBJ2-7	.	CASSPETSRHEQYF	TGCGCCAGCAGCCCGGAGACTAGTCGCCACGAGCAGTACTTC
TRBD1	TRBV27	TRBJ1-5	.	CASGDRGINQPQHF	TGTGCCAGTGGGGACAGGGGCATCAATCAGCCCCAGCATTTT
TRBD2	TRBV14	TRBJ2-1	once	CASSPSGSTYNEQFF	TGTGCCAGCAGCCCAAGCGGGAGTACCTACAATGAGCAGTTCTTC